The rows below give T cell receptor beta chains drawn from one sample of a study of T cell changes during pregnancy in multiple sclerosis. TCRdb's table, derived via immunoSEQ multiplex PCR, lists solely in-frame clones and lacks some. Of about 60,000 clones detected, approximately 91% appear once; the ten largest clones hold 1% to 1.5%. Here the sequenced sample was peripheral blood, taken in the second trimester of pregnancy. These receptors were taken from a female donor with multiple sclerosis, enrolled in a pregnancy study. The CDR3 runs from the conserved cysteine through the conserved F or W. Fields, in order: D gene, V gene, J gene, clone size, CDR3 DNA, CDR3 protein. D genes are given only for firm matches. Not all rows give a size; the values are once, few, many and, for expanded clones, a class.

d_gene: TRBD1
v_gene: TRBV7-2
j_gene: TRBJ1-6
abundance: -
CDR3nt: TGTGCCAGCAGCTTATATAGAGGGGGCCAGGATTCACCCCTCCACTTT
CDR3aa: CASSLYRGGQDSPLHF

d_gene: -
v_gene: TRBV11-2
j_gene: TRBJ2-7
abundance: once
CDR3nt: TGTGCCAGCAGCTTAGTATCCCCACCAGGTTACTCCTACGAGCAGTACTTC
CDR3aa: CASSLVSPPGYSYEQYF

d_gene: TRBD2
v_gene: TRBV5-1
j_gene: TRBJ2-2
abundance: -
CDR3nt: TGCGCCAGCTGGGAAGCGGGATTGAACACCGGGGAGCTGTTTTTT
CDR3aa: CASWEAGLNTGELFF

d_gene: -
v_gene: TRBV27
j_gene: TRBJ1-2
abundance: few
CDR3nt: TGTGCCAGCAGTTTTGGCCAGGAACGTTATGGCTACACCTTC
CDR3aa: CASSFGQERYGYTF

d_gene: TRBD2
v_gene: TRBV6-5
j_gene: TRBJ2-2
abundance: -
CDR3nt: TGTGCCAGCCGCCCCAGCGGGGGGGCCTCCGGGGAGCTGTTTTTT
CDR3aa: CASRPSGGASGELFF

d_gene: -
v_gene: TRBV6-5
j_gene: TRBJ2-7
abundance: -
CDR3nt: TGTGCCAGCAGTTACCGACAGCTCTCCTACGAGCAGTACTTC
CDR3aa: CASSYRQLSYEQYF

d_gene: TRBD1
v_gene: TRBV7-9
j_gene: TRBJ1-1
abundance: -
CDR3nt: TGTGCCAGCCGCTTAGCGCAGGGGGGAGGTGAAGCTTTCTTT
CDR3aa: CASRLAQGGGEAFF

d_gene: -
v_gene: TRBV6-5
j_gene: TRBJ1-2
abundance: -
CDR3nt: TGTGCCAGCAGTTCGCCCTACCGGACAGCTAACTATGGCTACACCTTC
CDR3aa: CASSSPYRTANYGYTF

d_gene: TRBD1
v_gene: TRBV2
j_gene: TRBJ2-7
abundance: -
CDR3nt: TGTGCCACCCACAGAGGGACAGGGGCCGCGGACGAGCAGTACTTC
CDR3aa: CATHRGTGAADEQYF

d_gene: -
v_gene: TRBV9
j_gene: TRBJ1-2
abundance: -
CDR3nt: TGTGCCAGCAGCGGCTTACGGGGGGGTAACTATGGCTACACCTTC
CDR3aa: CASSGLRGGNYGYTF

d_gene: -
v_gene: TRBV6-1
j_gene: TRBJ1-6
abundance: -
CDR3nt: TGTGCCAGCAATTATATCAGGGGTGAAAATTCACCCCTCCACTTT
CDR3aa: CASNYIRGENSPLHF

d_gene: -
v_gene: TRBV9
j_gene: TRBJ1-2
abundance: -
CDR3nt: TGTGCCAGCAGCGCGGCTGGGGGCGTCTATGGCTACACCTTC
CDR3aa: CASSAAGGVYGYTF

d_gene: -
v_gene: TRBV5-1
j_gene: TRBJ2-5
abundance: -
CDR3nt: TGCGCCAGCAGCTCGCCCTTGGGACTGCAAGAGACCCAGTACTTC
CDR3aa: CASSSPLGLQETQYF

d_gene: TRBD2
v_gene: TRBV6-4
j_gene: TRBJ2-3
abundance: -
CDR3nt: TGTGCCAGCAGTGAAGCAGCGGGGGCCACCTATACGCAGTATTTT
CDR3aa: CASSEAAGATYTQYF

d_gene: TRBD1
v_gene: TRBV5-4
j_gene: TRBJ2-3
abundance: -
CDR3nt: TGTGCCAGCAGGCGGACAGGGGGCAAGGATACGCAGTATTTT
CDR3aa: CASRRTGGKDTQYF

d_gene: TRBD1
v_gene: TRBV2
j_gene: TRBJ1-5
abundance: -
CDR3nt: TGTGCCAGCAATTGGAAGGGGGCGAGCAATCAGCCCCAGCATTTT
CDR3aa: CASNWKGASNQPQHF

d_gene: -
v_gene: TRBV19
j_gene: TRBJ2-1
abundance: -
CDR3nt: TGTGCCAGTAGATCCGGGGGTTCCTCCTACAATGAGCAGTTCTTC
CDR3aa: CASRSGGSSYNEQFF

d_gene: TRBD1
v_gene: TRBV28
j_gene: TRBJ1-5
abundance: -
CDR3nt: TGTGCCAGCCGACAGGGTCTTCAGCCCCAGCATTTT
CDR3aa: CASRQGLQPQHF

d_gene: -
v_gene: TRBV2
j_gene: TRBJ1-1
abundance: -
CDR3nt: TGTGCCAGCCGATTGGAGGCCGAAGCTTTCTTT
CDR3aa: CASRLEAEAFF

d_gene: -
v_gene: TRBV7-9
j_gene: TRBJ1-6
abundance: -
CDR3nt: TGTGCCAGCAGCTTTCGGGGGGGACCCCTCCACTTT
CDR3aa: CASSFRGGPLHF

d_gene: TRBD2
v_gene: TRBV5-1
j_gene: TRBJ2-5
abundance: -
CDR3nt: TGCGCCAGCAGCGGGACCGGGACTAGTCTAGAGACCCAGTACTTC
CDR3aa: CASSGTGTSLETQYF

d_gene: TRBD2
v_gene: TRBV15
j_gene: TRBJ2-2
abundance: -
CDR3nt: TGTGCCACCAGCGCCGGGGGGAAAAACACCGGGGAGCTGTTTTTT
CDR3aa: CATSAGGKNTGELFF

d_gene: -
v_gene: TRBV7-2
j_gene: TRBJ2-7
abundance: -
CDR3nt: TGTGCCAGCAGCTTATTCCCAGGGTACTACGAGCAGTACTTC
CDR3aa: CASSLFPGYYEQYF

d_gene: TRBD1
v_gene: TRBV5-1
j_gene: TRBJ2-7
abundance: -
CDR3nt: TGCGCCAGCAGCCCGTACGGGACAGGGAGTTACGAGCAGTACTTC
CDR3aa: CASSPYGTGSYEQYF

d_gene: -
v_gene: TRBV19
j_gene: TRBJ1-1
abundance: -
CDR3nt: TGTGCCAGTAGCCAGGGGAACACTGAAGCTTTCTTT
CDR3aa: CASSQGNTEAFF

d_gene: TRBD1
v_gene: TRBV27
j_gene: TRBJ2-5
abundance: -
CDR3nt: TGTGCCAGCAGCCACAGGGGGTCCTCAGAGACCCAGTACTTC
CDR3aa: CASSHRGSSETQYF

d_gene: -
v_gene: TRBV5-8
j_gene: TRBJ2-1
abundance: -
CDR3nt: TGTGCCAGCAGCTTGTTCGGACAGCTTCTCAATGAGCAGTTCTTC
CDR3aa: CASSLFGQLLNEQFF

d_gene: TRBD1
v_gene: TRBV7-3
j_gene: TRBJ2-4
abundance: -
CDR3nt: TGTGCCAGCAGCCACGGACAGGGGGACATTCAGTACTTC
CDR3aa: CASSHGQGDIQYF

d_gene: TRBD2
v_gene: TRBV7-9
j_gene: TRBJ2-1
abundance: -
CDR3nt: TGTGCCAGCAGCTTACTAGCGGGGGGATACAATGAGCAGTTCTTC
CDR3aa: CASSLLAGGYNEQFF

d_gene: -
v_gene: TRBV5-1
j_gene: TRBJ1-1
abundance: -
CDR3nt: TGCGCCAGCAGCTTGGAGCCAGGGCTGAACACTGAAGCTTTCTTT
CDR3aa: CASSLEPGLNTEAFF

d_gene: -
v_gene: TRBV5-1
j_gene: TRBJ1-2
abundance: -
CDR3nt: TGCGCCAGCAGCGTACAGGGTGTCTATGGCTACACCTTC
CDR3aa: CASSVQGVYGYTF

d_gene: -
v_gene: TRBV7-2
j_gene: TRBJ2-7
abundance: -
CDR3nt: TGTGCCAGCAGCTTAGCGCCAGGGTGGACCCTCTACGAGCAGTACTTC
CDR3aa: CASSLAPGWTLYEQYF

d_gene: TRBD1
v_gene: TRBV7-2
j_gene: TRBJ1-5
abundance: -
CDR3nt: TGTGCCAGCAGCTTACGGACAGGGAGAAATCAGCCCCAGCATTTT
CDR3aa: CASSLRTGRNQPQHF

d_gene: TRBD1
v_gene: TRBV7-2
j_gene: TRBJ1-5
abundance: -
CDR3nt: TGTGCCAGCAGCTACAGGGGGCAGGGTCAGCCCCAGCATTTT
CDR3aa: CASSYRGQGQPQHF

d_gene: -
v_gene: TRBV11-3
j_gene: TRBJ1-3
abundance: once
CDR3nt: TGTGCCAGCAGCTTAACCCAGGCAAACACCATATATTTT
CDR3aa: CASSLTQANTIYF

d_gene: -
v_gene: TRBV9
j_gene: TRBJ1-4
abundance: -
CDR3nt: TGTGCCAGCAGCGCTGGGGGGGGACTACCTGGGGAAAAACTGTTTTTT
CDR3aa: CASSAGGGLPGEKLFF

d_gene: -
v_gene: TRBV9
j_gene: TRBJ2-1
abundance: -
CDR3nt: TGTGCCAGCAGCGTAGCAGCGGGCTCCTACAATGAGCAGTTCTTC
CDR3aa: CASSVAAGSYNEQFF

d_gene: TRBD1
v_gene: TRBV19
j_gene: TRBJ1-2
abundance: -
CDR3nt: TGTGCCAGTACAAGAAACCGGGACAGCTCATATGGCTACACCTTC
CDR3aa: CASTRNRDSSYGYTF

d_gene: TRBD1
v_gene: TRBV4-3
j_gene: TRBJ2-6
abundance: -
CDR3nt: TGCGCCAGCAGCCAAGAAGGCCCAGGGGGCGCTGGGGCCAACGTCCTGACTTTC
CDR3aa: CASSQEGPGGAGANVLTF

d_gene: -
v_gene: TRBV25-1
j_gene: TRBJ1-6
abundance: -
CDR3nt: TGTGCCAGCAGTGCGGAGACAGGACGCAATTCACCCCTCCACTTT
CDR3aa: CASSAETGRNSPLHF

d_gene: -
v_gene: TRBV19
j_gene: TRBJ1-3
abundance: -
CDR3nt: TGTGCCAGTAGTAGAACGTTCTTCGGCTCTGGAAACACCATATATTTT
CDR3aa: CASSRTFFGSGNTIYF

d_gene: -
v_gene: TRBV15
j_gene: TRBJ1-1
abundance: -
CDR3nt: TGTGCCACCAGCAAGAGTGGGGCGAGGGGGTACACTGAAGCTTTCTTT
CDR3aa: CATSKSGARGYTEAFF

d_gene: -
v_gene: TRBV4-3
j_gene: TRBJ2-4
abundance: -
CDR3nt: TGCGCCAGCAGCCAAGGGTACAGGGAATCGGACATTCAGTACTTC
CDR3aa: CASSQGYRESDIQYF

d_gene: TRBD1
v_gene: TRBV2
j_gene: TRBJ2-3
abundance: -
CDR3nt: TGTGCCAGCTCTACAGGGGGCAGTACGCAGTATTTT
CDR3aa: CASSTGGSTQYF

d_gene: -
v_gene: TRBV7-6
j_gene: TRBJ1-1
abundance: -
CDR3nt: TGTGCCAGCAGCTCCTCGTTGAGGTCTGAAGCTTTCTTT
CDR3aa: CASSSSLRSEAFF

d_gene: TRBD2
v_gene: TRBV9
j_gene: TRBJ2-1
abundance: -
CDR3nt: TGTGCCAGCAGCGTACAGCTAGCGGGGGGGCAGAATGAGCAGTTCTTC
CDR3aa: CASSVQLAGGQNEQFF

d_gene: -
v_gene: TRBV21-1
j_gene: TRBJ1-6
abundance: once
CDR3nt: TGTGCCAGCAGCAAAGTAGGCAGGACGGAGGAAAATTCACCCCTCCACTTT
CDR3aa: CASSKVGRTEENSPLHF

d_gene: -
v_gene: TRBV6-4
j_gene: TRBJ2-1
abundance: -
CDR3nt: TGTGCCAGCAGTGTTGGCAACAATGAGCAGTTCTTC
CDR3aa: CASSVGNNEQFF

d_gene: TRBD1
v_gene: TRBV5-1
j_gene: TRBJ2-7
abundance: once
CDR3nt: TGCGCCAGCAGCTTGGGGGACAGCAGGGCAGGGTACGAGCAGTACTTC
CDR3aa: CASSLGDSRAGYEQYF

d_gene: TRBD2
v_gene: TRBV5-4
j_gene: TRBJ2-2
abundance: -
CDR3nt: TGTGCCAGCAGCCAAGGACTAGCGGGGGGGCTCGATACCGGGGAGCTGTTTTTT
CDR3aa: CASSQGLAGGLDTGELFF